What follows are 14 T cell receptor beta chains derived from one specimen sequenced in a study of cytomegalovirus exposure and HLA in healthy donors (dated by TCRdb to 2016 to 2017). Preparation of the library involved the immunoSEQ multiplex PCR assay. The multiplex PCR relied on a mix of 60 forward primers for TCR Vbeta segments and 13 reverse primers for TCR Jbeta segments. TCRdb limited this immuneACCESS table to in-frame rearrangements with V and J called. A share of clones is missing; checked studies link under half to unresolved V genes, and the rest is unexplained. Across this sample there are 150,000 to 200,000 clones, with about four fifths seen only once. The ten largest clonotypes hold 0.8% to 1.3% of the sample. The specimen was PBMCs. The receptors here all came from a man younger than 40 in good health and CMV-seronegative.

Only a few counts were recorded for this clone. J is TRBJ2-7 and V is TRBV6-1; 11 bases are shared with TRBD2. V trimming: 1 base; J trimming: 4 bases; junction bases outside the gene matches: 3. Germline V lookup: CDR1 MNHNS, CDR2 SASEGT. The CDR3 length is 15 residues. The CDR3 sequence is CASSEDSSGGYEQYF. CDR3 bases: TGTGCCAGCAGTGAAGATTCTAGCGGGGGGTACGAGCAGTACTTC.

The chain links TRBV19 to TRBJ1-4; D possibly corresponds to TRBD1 (6 bases). V lost 9 bases, J lost 4 bases, and 12 bases lay in between. Germline V gives CDR1 LNHDA, CDR2 SQIVND (reference sequence). The CDR3 sequence is 13 residues long. CDR3 coding DNA: TGTGCCAGCGGAAGGACAGATAATGAAAAACTGTTTTTT. Translation gives CASGRTDNEKLFF. Filled out from reference TRBV19 and TRBJ1-4, the complete variable domain reads DGGITQSPKYLFRKEGQNVTLSCEQNLNHDAMYWYRQDPGQGLRLIYYSQIVNDFQKGDIAEGYSVSREKKESFPLTVTSAQKNPTAFYLCASGRTDNEKLFFGSGTQLSVL.

The chain employs TRBV7-8 and TRBJ2-3, with D hard to call. V gave up 1 base and J gave up 2 bases, with 13 bases separating them. This CDR3 is built from 16 residues. The germline CDR1 and CDR2 sequences are SGHVS and FQNEAQ. The CDR3 sequence is CASSLVRNIDTDTQYF. CDR3 DNA sequence: TGTGCCAGCAGCTTAGTGCGGAACATAGACACAGATACGCAGTATTTT.

The rearrangement joins TRBV10-3 to TRBJ2-3; weak D call: TRBD2 (6 bases). The germline V gene has CDR1 ENHRY and CDR2 SYGVKD. This CDR3 is built from 15 residues. Trimming shortened V by 10 bases and J by 4 bases, and 21 bases separated the two germline ends. CDR3 amino acids: CATAPLGDSADTQYF. DNA of the CDR3: TGTGCCACCGCTCCTCTTGGGGACTCTGCAGATACGCAGTATTTT.

The V call is TRBV5-3, the J call TRBJ2-3, with 13 bases matching TRBD2. TRBV5-3 is designated an ORF whose function remains uncertain. The CDR3 spans 17 residues. The J segment lost 2 bases and the V segment lost 1 base, leaving 4 bases of the junction unmatched. CDR3 bases: TGTGCCAGAAGCTTGCCCGGACTAGCGGGAGTCACAGATACGCAGTATTTT. Encoded protein: CARSLPGLAGVTDTQYF.

This chain connects TRBV18 to TRBJ2-3; 9 bases align to TRBD2. Germline CDR1 and CDR2: KGHSH and LQKENI. This CDR3 has 18 residues. J was trimmed by 1 base and V by 1 base; bases with no gene match: 9. This CDR3 is CASSPLSGGSSGTDTQYF. The CDR3 DNA reads as TGTGCCAGCTCACCACTCAGCGGGGGGTCTTCAGGCACAGATACGCAGTATTTT.

The chain is built from TRBV18 and TRBJ1-2; unclear D gene. Germline CDR1 and CDR2: KGHSH and LQKENI. CDR3 length equals 13 residues. V gave up 3 bases and J gave up 4 bases, with 9 bases separating them. In DNA, the CDR3 is TGTGCCAGCTCACCTACAGATGCCTATGGCTACACCTTC. It codes for CASSPTDAYGYTF.

This clone has more than one count but fewer than ten. The chain employs TRBV6-1 and TRBJ1-6, with D possibly being TRBD1 (5 bases). With 5 bases removed from V and 13 bases from J, the gap between germline ends came to 12 bases. The CDR3 extends over 12 amino acids. The V gene's germline CDR1 is MNHNS and CDR2 SASEGT. The DNA of the CDR3 is TGTGCCAGCAGTACCGGACACCTTCCCCTCCACTTT. Translated: CASSTGHLPLHF.

A few counts support this clone. The chain joins TRBV7-9 to TRBJ2-5, with 8 bases aligning to TRBD2. The V gene end was trimmed by 2 bases and the J gene end by 1 base; junction bases not matched to a gene: 6. Looked up from germline, CDR1 is SEHNR and CDR2 is FQNEAQ (reference sequence). The CDR3 is 16 amino acids. The CDR3 spells CASSLKLADSQETQYF. The CDR3, as DNA: TGTGCCAGCAGCTTAAAACTAGCGGACAGCCAAGAGACCCAGTACTTC.

The rearrangement joins TRBV6-5 to TRBJ1-1; D remains ambiguous. The CDR3 loop spans 14 amino acids. Germline values: CDR1 MNHEY, CDR2 SVGAGI. The V gene lost 5 bases and the J gene lost 4 bases, with 14 bases spanning the gap. CDR3 nucleotide sequence: TGTGCCAGCAGTGACATGGAGGCGAGCACTGAAGCTTTCTTT. Protein product: CASSDMEASTEAFF.

The chain combines TRBV5-1 with TRBJ1-2; 7 nucleotides match TRBD1. This CDR3 has 14 amino acids. From germline, CDR1 is SGHRS and CDR2 YFSETQ. V was clipped by 1 base and J by 3 bases; unmatched bases: 3. CDR3: CASSLQGEDYGYTF. The CDR3 nucleotides are TGCGCCAGCAGCTTGCAGGGGGAAGACTATGGCTACACCTTC.

The J gene is TRBJ1-2, the V gene TRBV7-2, with 11 bases aligning to TRBD1. Germline CDR1 and CDR2: SGHTA and FQGNSA. J gave up 7 bases and V 1 base, and 5 bases lay outside the gene matches. The CDR3 extends over 15 amino acids. The CDR3 is CASSLGTGGSRGYTF. DNA for the CDR3: TGTGCCAGCAGCTTAGGGACAGGGGGCTCTCGTGGCTACACCTTC.

The chain joins TRBV30 to TRBJ2-2; D remains unclear. Trimming cost V 0 bases and J 3 bases, with 8 bases left between them. CDR1 and CDR2 (germline): GTSNPN, SVGIG (reference sequence). The CDR3 consists of 14 residues. In DNA form, the CDR3 reads TGTGCCTGGAGTGTAACGACTTACACCGGGGAGCTGTTTTTT. This sequence encodes CAWSVTTYTGELFF.

The chain has TRBV19 and TRBJ2-7, with 9 nucleotides matching TRBD1. In germline, CDR1 is LNHDA, CDR2 SQIVND (reference sequence). CDR3 length: 12 residues. V gave up 7 bases and J gave up 4 bases; unmatched junction bases: 2. CDR3 residues: CASKDRGYEQYF. The CDR3 coding sequence is TGTGCCAGTAAAGACAGGGGGTACGAGCAGTACTTC. Full variable domain (remainder filled in from reference TRBV19 and TRBJ2-7): DGGITQSPKYLFRKEGQNVTLSCEQNLNHDAMYWYRQDPGQGLRLIYYSQIVNDFQKGDIAEGYSVSREKKESFPLTVTSAQKNPTAFYLCASKDRGYEQYFGPGTRLTVT.